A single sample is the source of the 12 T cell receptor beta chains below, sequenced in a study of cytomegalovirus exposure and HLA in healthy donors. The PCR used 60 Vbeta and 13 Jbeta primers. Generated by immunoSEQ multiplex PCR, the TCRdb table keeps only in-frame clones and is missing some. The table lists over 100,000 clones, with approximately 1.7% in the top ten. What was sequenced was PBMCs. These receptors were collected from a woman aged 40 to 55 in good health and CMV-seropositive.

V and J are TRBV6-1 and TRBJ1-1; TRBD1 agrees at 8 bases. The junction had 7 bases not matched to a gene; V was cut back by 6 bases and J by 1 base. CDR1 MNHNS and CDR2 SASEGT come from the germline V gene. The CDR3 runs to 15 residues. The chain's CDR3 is CASRAATGANTEAFF. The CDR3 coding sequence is TGTGCCAGCAGGGCCGCGACAGGGGCGAACACTGAAGCTTTCTTT.

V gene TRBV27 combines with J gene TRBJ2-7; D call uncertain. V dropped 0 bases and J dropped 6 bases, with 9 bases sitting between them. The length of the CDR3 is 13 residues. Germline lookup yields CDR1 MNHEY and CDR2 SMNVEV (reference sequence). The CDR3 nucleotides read TGTGCCAGCAGTTTATCGGGCTCGGCCGAGCAGTACTTC. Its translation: CASSLSGSAEQYF.

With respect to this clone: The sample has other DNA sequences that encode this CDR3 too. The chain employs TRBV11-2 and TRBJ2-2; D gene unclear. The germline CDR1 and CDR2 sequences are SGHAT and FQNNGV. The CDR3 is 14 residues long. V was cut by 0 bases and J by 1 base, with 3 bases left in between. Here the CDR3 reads CASSLDRNTGELFF. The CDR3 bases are TGTGCCAGCAGCTTAGACAGGAACACCGGGGAGCTGTTTTTT.

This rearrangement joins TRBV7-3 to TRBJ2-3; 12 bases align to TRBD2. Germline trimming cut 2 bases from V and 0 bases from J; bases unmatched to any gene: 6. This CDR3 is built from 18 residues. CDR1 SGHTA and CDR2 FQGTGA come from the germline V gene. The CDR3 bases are TGTGCCAGCAGCTTAGCCGGACTAGCGGGAACCAGCACAGATACGCAGTATTTT. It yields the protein CASSLAGLAGTSTDTQYF.

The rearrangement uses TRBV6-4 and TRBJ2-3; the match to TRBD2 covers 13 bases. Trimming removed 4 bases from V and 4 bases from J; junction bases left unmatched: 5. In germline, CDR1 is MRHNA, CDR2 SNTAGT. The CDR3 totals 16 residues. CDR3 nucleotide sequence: TGTGCCAGCAGTGCCAGACTAGCGGGAGGTTCAGATACGCAGTATTTT. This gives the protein CASSARLAGGSDTQYF.

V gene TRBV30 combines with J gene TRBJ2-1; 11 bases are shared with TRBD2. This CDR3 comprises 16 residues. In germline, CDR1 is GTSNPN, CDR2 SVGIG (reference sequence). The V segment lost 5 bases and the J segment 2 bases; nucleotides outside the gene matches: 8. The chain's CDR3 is CAWRPVSGRAYNEQFF. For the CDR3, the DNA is TGTGCCTGGCGTCCTGTTAGCGGGAGGGCCTACAATGAGCAGTTCTTC.

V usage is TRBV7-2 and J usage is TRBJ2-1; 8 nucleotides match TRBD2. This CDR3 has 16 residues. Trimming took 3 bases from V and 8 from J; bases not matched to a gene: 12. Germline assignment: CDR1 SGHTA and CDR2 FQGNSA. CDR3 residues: CASSFRGAGGSHEQFF. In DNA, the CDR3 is TGTGCCAGCAGCTTTCGGGGGGCGGGAGGATCCCATGAGCAGTTCTTC.

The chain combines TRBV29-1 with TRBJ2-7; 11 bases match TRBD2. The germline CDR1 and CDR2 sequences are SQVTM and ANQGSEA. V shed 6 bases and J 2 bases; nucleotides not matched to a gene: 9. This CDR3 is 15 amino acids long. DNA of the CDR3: TGCAGCGTAGAGGCCGGGACTAGCGGACCCTACGAGCAGTACTTC. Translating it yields CSVEAGTSGPYEQYF.

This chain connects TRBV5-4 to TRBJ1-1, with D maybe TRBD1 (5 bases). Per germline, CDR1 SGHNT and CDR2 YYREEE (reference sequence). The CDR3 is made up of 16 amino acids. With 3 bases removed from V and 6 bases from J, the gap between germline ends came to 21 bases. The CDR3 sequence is CASSSRLGDWGAEAFF. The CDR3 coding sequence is TGTGCCAGCAGCTCGAGATTGGGGGACTGGGGGGCTGAAGCTTTCTTT.

The CDR3 DNA is TGTGCCAGTAGTTTATTAGCGAACACCGGGGAGCTGTTTTTT. Its translation: CASSLLANTGELFF. This chain joins TRBV19 and TRBJ2-2; no definite D call. Germline CDR1 and CDR2: LNHDA and SQIVND (reference sequence). The CDR3 runs 14 residues. With 5 bases removed from V and 0 bases from J, the gap between germline ends came to 7 bases.

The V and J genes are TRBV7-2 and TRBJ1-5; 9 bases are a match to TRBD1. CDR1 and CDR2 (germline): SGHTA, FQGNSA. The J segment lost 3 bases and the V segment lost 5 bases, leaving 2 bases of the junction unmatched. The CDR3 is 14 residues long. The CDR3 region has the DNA TGTGCCAGCAGCCGGGACAGGGTCAATCAGCCCCAGCATTTT. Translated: CASSRDRVNQPQHF.

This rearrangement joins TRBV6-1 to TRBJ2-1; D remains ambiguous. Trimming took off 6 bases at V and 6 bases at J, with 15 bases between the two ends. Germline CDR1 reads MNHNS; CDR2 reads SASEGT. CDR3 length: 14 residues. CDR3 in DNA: TGTGCCAGCAGGGCTACAGCCACCAGCAATGAGCAGTTCTTC. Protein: CASRATATSNEQFF.